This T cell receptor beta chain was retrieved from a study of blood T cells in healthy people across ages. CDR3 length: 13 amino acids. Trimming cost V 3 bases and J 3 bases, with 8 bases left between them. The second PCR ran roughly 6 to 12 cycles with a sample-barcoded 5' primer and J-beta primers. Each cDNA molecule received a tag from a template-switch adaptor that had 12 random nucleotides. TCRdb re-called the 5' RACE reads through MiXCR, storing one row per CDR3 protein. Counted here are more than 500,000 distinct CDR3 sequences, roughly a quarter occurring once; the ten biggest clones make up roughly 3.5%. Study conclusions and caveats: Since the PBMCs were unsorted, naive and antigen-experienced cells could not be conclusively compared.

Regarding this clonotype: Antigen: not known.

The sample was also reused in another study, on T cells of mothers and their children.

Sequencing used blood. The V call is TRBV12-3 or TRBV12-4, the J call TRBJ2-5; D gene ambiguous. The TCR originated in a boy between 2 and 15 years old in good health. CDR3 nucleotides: TGTGCCAGCAGTTTTAACAGAAAAGAGACCCAGTACTTC. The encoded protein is CASSFNRKETQYF.